One and the same sample provided the 22 T cell receptor beta chains below, sequenced in a study of T cell changes during pregnancy in multiple sclerosis (dated by TCRdb to about 2019). The library was produced with the immunoSEQ multiplex PCR assay. TCRdb re-hosts the immuneACCESS table, in-frame sequences only. Its copies lack some clones; in the studies checked, an unresolved V gene accounts for under half of them, and the cause for the rest is not known. This sample lists about 67,000 clones; about 90% were detected once. The ten largest make up almost 1.5% of the sample. The sequencing used peripheral blood, collected after pregnancy. Receptors were obtained from a female donor with multiple sclerosis, enrolled in a pregnancy study.

In this sample, this clone turned up a few times. The chain joins TRBV19 to TRBJ2-2; a possible D gene is TRBD2 (6 bases). This CDR3 has 14 residues. V was clipped by 5 bases and J by 3 bases, with 10 bases between them. Germline V gene lookup returns CDR1 LNHDA and CDR2 SQIVND (reference sequence). The CDR3 loop reads CASSRGSDTGELFF. CDR3 sequence (DNA): TGTGCCAGTAGTCGGGGGAGTGACACCGGGGAGCTGTTTTTT.

The chain uses TRBV9 and TRBJ2-3; 14 bases map to TRBD2. The CDR3 is 16 residues long. Germline assignment: CDR1 SGDLS and CDR2 YYNGEE. After removal of 2 bases from V and 5 bases from J, the junction contained 4 bases not matched to a gene. CDR3 coding DNA: TGTGCCAGCAGCGTCGGGACTAGCGGGAGAGGAGATACGCAGTATTTT. Its translation is CASSVGTSGRGDTQYF.

V usage is TRBV4-1 and J usage is TRBJ1-4, with 9 bases fitting TRBD1. This CDR3 has 15 residues. From germline, CDR1 is MGHRA and CDR2 YSYEKL. V lost 4 bases and J lost 8; bases outside the gene matches: 8. CDR3 bases: TGCGCCAGCAGCCTGCCGGGACAGGGCGAGGAAAAACTGTTTTTT. This translates into CASSLPGQGEEKLFF.

This clone came up a few times. The chain joins TRBV7-9 to TRBJ1-1; D uncertain. The length of the CDR3 is 13 residues. The V end was cut by 7 bases, the J end by 7 bases, with 16 bases between. Per the germline V gene, CDR1 is SEHNR and CDR2 is FQNEAQ (reference sequence). The CDR3 nucleotides are TGTGCCAGCACCGGAGGAGGATTTGTTGAAGCTTTCTTT. Translating it yields CASTGGGFVEAFF.

This clone was counted only a few times. CDR3 sequence: CASTEQTNYGYTF. In nucleotides, the CDR3 is TGCGCCAGCACCGAACAGACTAACTATGGCTACACCTTC. The chain joins TRBV5-1 to TRBJ1-2; D remains ambiguous. V was cut by 6 bases and J by 0 bases, with 9 bases left in between. Looked up from germline, CDR1 is SGHRS and CDR2 is YFSETQ. There are 13 residues in the CDR3.

The chain uses TRBV7-9 and TRBJ2-5; 7 positions match TRBD2. Germline values: CDR1 SEHNR, CDR2 FQNEAQ (reference sequence). This CDR3 contains 13 residues. The trim removed 5 bases at V and 3 bases at J, leaving 3 bases unmatched. Here the CDR3 DNA reads TGTGCCAGCAGCCTCCTAGCGGAAGAGACCCAGTACTTC. As protein: CASSLLAEETQYF.

This clone has a single count. V gene TRBV9 combines with J gene TRBJ2-1; 9 bases fit TRBD2. Trimming removed 3 bases from V and 3 bases from J; junction bases left unmatched: 4. The CDR3 totals 15 residues. Germline lookup yields CDR1 SGDLS and CDR2 YYNGEE. CDR3 nucleotide sequence: TGTGCCAGCAGCGAAAGCGGGAGGCTCTACAATGAGCAGTTCTTC. Encoded protein: CASSESGRLYNEQFF.

The chain combines TRBV5-1 with TRBJ2-2; 8 nucleotides agree with TRBD2. Germline lookup yields CDR1 SGHRS and CDR2 YFSETQ. Germline trimming cut 7 bases from V and 4 bases from J; bases unmatched to any gene: 12. The CDR3 runs 16 residues. CDR3 sequence (DNA): TGCGCCAGCTCCGCGAGTAGCGGGGATTTCACCGGGGAGCTGTTTTTT. It codes for CASSASSGDFTGELFF.

The rearrangement links TRBV6-6 to TRBJ1-1; D gene uncertain. Trimming removed 5 bases from V and 1 base from J, with 8 bases in between. The CDR3 loop spans 13 amino acids. Germline CDR1 MNHNY, CDR2 SVGAGI (reference sequence). CDR3 sequence reads: CASSQTANTEAFF. CDR3 DNA sequence: TGTGCCAGCAGTCAGACTGCGAACACTGAAGCTTTCTTT.

The chain joins TRBV18 to TRBJ2-3, with D possibly matching TRBD1 (5 bases). The CDR3 is 13 amino acids. CDR1 and CDR2 (germline): KGHSH, LQKENI. Trimming removed 4 bases from V and 2 bases from J, with 7 bases in between. The CDR3 is CASSLQVTDTQYF. CDR3 nucleotide sequence: TGTGCCAGCTCACTACAGGTCACAGATACGCAGTATTTT.

Only a few counts were recorded for this clone. This sequence joins TRBV19 and TRBJ2-1; D unclear. Trimming pared 2 bases from V and 3 bases from J, leaving 5 bases between. The germline CDR1 and CDR2 sequences are LNHDA and SQIVND (reference sequence). The CDR3 has 13 amino acids. CDR3 in DNA: TGTGCCAGTAGTATAAACAGCTACAATGAGCAGTTCTTC. It specifies CASSINSYNEQFF.

This clone was recorded once. V usage is TRBV5-6 and J usage is TRBJ2-7; 7 nucleotides agree with TRBD1. The V segment lost 1 base and the J segment 2 bases; nucleotides outside the gene matches: 3. The germline V gene encodes CDR1 SGHDT and CDR2 YYEEEE. The CDR3 is made up of 14 amino acids. The CDR3 nucleotides are TGTGCCAGCAGCTTGATGGACAGGACCTACGAGCAGTACTTC. This sequence encodes CASSLMDRTYEQYF.

The chain uses TRBV6-4 and TRBJ2-6; no definite D call. The CDR3 is 16 amino acids. Germline assignment: CDR1 MRHNA and CDR2 SNTAGT. Trimming stripped 0 bases from V and 0 bases from J, with 6 bases between. The DNA of the CDR3 is TGTGCCAGCAGTGACTCGACAAGCTCTGGGGCCAACGTCCTGACTTTC. It encodes CASSDSTSSGANVLTF.

The J gene is TRBJ1-2, the V gene TRBV6-5, with D unclear. This CDR3 has 15 amino acids. From germline, CDR1 is MNHEY and CDR2 SVGAGI. V lost 2 bases and J 3 bases, leaving 13 bases between the germline ends. This CDR3 is CASSYASGSDYGYTF. In DNA, the CDR3 is TGTGCCAGCAGTTACGCCTCGGGGAGCGACTATGGCTACACCTTC.

The chain combines TRBV13 with TRBJ1-1, with 9 bases that match TRBD1. Germline V CDR1 and CDR2: PRHDT, FYEKMQ (reference sequence). After removal of 5 bases from V and 4 bases from J, the junction contained 8 bases not matched to a gene. The CDR3 loop spans 15 amino acids. The DNA of the CDR3 is TGTGCCAGCAGCCCCCGGACAGGGGAAGGCACTGAAGCTTTCTTT. It is translated as CASSPRTGEGTEAFF.

This clone was seen only once. The gene calls are TRBV5-4 and TRBJ1-4, with a possible D match to TRBD1 (6 bases). Trimming removed 2 bases from V and 5 bases from J, with 13 bases in between. The CDR3 has 15 residues. CDR1 and CDR2 (germline): SGHNT, YYREEE (reference sequence). CDR3 sequence (DNA): TGTGCCAGCAGCTTACAGGGAGAATGGAATGAAAAACTGTTTTTT. Translation: CASSLQGEWNEKLFF.

V is TRBV5-8 and J is TRBJ2-1, with D possibly TRBD2 on 5 matching bases. The V gene lost 7 bases and the J gene lost 4 bases, with 6 bases spanning the gap. Germline V lookup: CDR1 SGHTS, CDR2 YDEGEE. CDR3 length equals 11 residues. The CDR3 nucleotides read TGTGCCAGCGGGAGATACAATGAGCAGTTCTTC. This codes for CASGRYNEQFF.

CDR3 in DNA: TGCGCCAGCAGCTGGCACCGGGACAGGGACTACAATGAGCAGTTCTTC. Its translation: CASSWHRDRDYNEQFF. The chain recombines TRBV5-1 with TRBJ2-1, with 9 positions matching TRBD1. The CDR3 length is 16 residues. V dropped 3 bases and J dropped 3; count of bases not matched to a gene: 7. Germline CDR1 SGHRS, CDR2 YFSETQ.

J is TRBJ1-1 and V is TRBV5-1, with D perhaps matching TRBD1 (5 bases). From germline, CDR1 is SGHRS and CDR2 YFSETQ. This CDR3 has 14 residues. With 0 bases removed from V and 3 bases from J, the gap between germline ends came to 9 bases. CDR3: CASSLEGWYTEAFF. Written as DNA, the CDR3 is TGCGCCAGCAGCTTGGAGGGGTGGTACACTGAAGCTTTCTTT.

The gene calls are TRBV7-3 and TRBJ2-1, with 9 bases fitting TRBD2. Per the germline V gene, CDR1 is SGHTA and CDR2 is FQGTGA. The J segment lost 6 bases and the V segment lost 5 bases, leaving 5 bases of the junction unmatched. The CDR3 totals 14 residues. CDR3 amino acids: CASSPGLAFNEQFF. The CDR3 DNA reads TGTGCCAGCAGCCCCGGACTAGCGTTCAATGAGCAGTTCTTC.

The CDR3 loop reads CASSPQEGSSYEQYF. The CDR3 nucleotides are TGTGCCAGCTCACCACAGGAGGGCAGCTCCTACGAGCAGTACTTC. The rearrangement joins TRBV18 to TRBJ2-7, with D perhaps matching TRBD2 (6 bases). This CDR3 is built from 15 residues. CDR1 and CDR2 (germline): KGHSH, LQKENI. V lost 1 base and J lost 0, with 10 bases in between. The whole variable domain, remainder taken from reference TRBV18 and TRBJ2-7, is NAGVMQNPRHLVRRRGQEARLRCSPMKGHSHVYWYRQLPEEGLKFMVYLQKENIIDESGMPKERFSAEFPKEGPSILRIQQVVRGDSAAYFCASSPQEGSSYEQYFGPGTRLTVT.

V usage is TRBV18 and J usage is TRBJ2-3; 10 bases fit TRBD2. J gave up 2 bases and V 6 bases, and 5 bases lay outside the gene matches. CDR3 length: 15 residues. The V gene's germline CDR1 is KGHSH and CDR2 LQKENI. The CDR3: CASSLAGGNTDTQYF. CDR3 coding DNA: TGTGCCAGCTCGTTAGCGGGAGGCAACACAGATACGCAGTATTTT.